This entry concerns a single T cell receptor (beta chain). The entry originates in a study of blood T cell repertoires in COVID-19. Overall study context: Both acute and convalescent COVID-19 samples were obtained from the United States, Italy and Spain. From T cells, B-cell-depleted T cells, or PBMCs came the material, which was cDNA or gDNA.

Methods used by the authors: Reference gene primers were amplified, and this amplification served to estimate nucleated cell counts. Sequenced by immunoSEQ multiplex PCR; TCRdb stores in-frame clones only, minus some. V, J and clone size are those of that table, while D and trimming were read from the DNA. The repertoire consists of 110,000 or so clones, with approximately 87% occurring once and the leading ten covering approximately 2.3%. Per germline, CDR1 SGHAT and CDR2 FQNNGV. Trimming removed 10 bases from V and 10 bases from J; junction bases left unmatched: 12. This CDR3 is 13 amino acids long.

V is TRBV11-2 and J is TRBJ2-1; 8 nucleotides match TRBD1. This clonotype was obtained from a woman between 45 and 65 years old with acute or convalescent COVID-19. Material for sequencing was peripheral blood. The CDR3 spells CATKPGQAAEQFF. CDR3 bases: TGTGCCACCAAGCCGGGACAGGCGGCAGAGCAGTTCTTC.